The entry below describes one T cell receptor beta chain. What it binds is not known. Germline V gene data show CDR1 as SQVTM and CDR2 as ANQGSEA. CDR3 size: 14 residues. Trimming removed 7 bases from V and 2 bases from J, with 15 bases in between. The data are from a study of CD8 T cells in Susac syndrome. Reverse transcription of about 0.5 to 1 ug RNA was carried out with random hexamers. One entry per CDR3 protein, called by TCRdb with MiXCR from the immunoSEQ multiplex PCR reads. The sample includes 240,000 or so distinct CDR3 sequences, around 96% seen only once; the top ten take 0.1%. The study, taken as a whole, reports: No clonal expansion appeared among CD4+ T cells in Susac patients.

This receptor was obtained from a human donor with Susac syndrome. The sample was CD4+ T cells from PBMCs. The gene calls are TRBV29-1 and TRBJ2-1; D remains ambiguous. CDR3 nucleotides: TGCAGCGGAAACACCTTTGATACCTACAATGAGCAGTTCTTC. It translates to CSGNTFDTYNEQFF.